This paragraph covers one TCR beta chain sequence. The data derive from a study of blood T cell repertoires in COVID-19. Overall study: The origin of the acute and convalescent COVID-19 samples was the United States, Italy and Spain. From T cells, B-cell-depleted T cells, or PBMCs came the material, which was cDNA or gDNA.

Germline V gene sequence: CDR1 MNHEY, CDR2 SVGEGT. V was pared by 6 bases and J by 4 bases, with 8 bases of the junction left unmatched. CDR3 length equals 15 residues. It was during active infection that Seattle patients were enrolled and then longitudinally followed. As processed by the authors: Amplified reference gene primers provided the basis for estimating nucleated cell counts. Clones were sequenced by immunoSEQ multiplex PCR, and TCRdb holds only the in-frame ones, with some missing. V, J and clone size derive from that table, while D and trimming were established from the DNA sequence. Of over 150,000 clones in the sample, roughly 88% are singletons; the top ten hold roughly 4.5%.

Sequenced: peripheral blood. The TCR originated in a man aged 18 to 30 with COVID-19, enrolled during active disease. V usage is TRBV6-2 or TRBV6-3 and J usage is TRBJ1-1, with 10 positions matching TRBD1. CDR3 sequence (DNA): TGTGCCAGCAGCCATACCGGGACAGGGGTCACTGAAGCTTTCTTT. Its protein is CASSHTGTGVTEAFF.